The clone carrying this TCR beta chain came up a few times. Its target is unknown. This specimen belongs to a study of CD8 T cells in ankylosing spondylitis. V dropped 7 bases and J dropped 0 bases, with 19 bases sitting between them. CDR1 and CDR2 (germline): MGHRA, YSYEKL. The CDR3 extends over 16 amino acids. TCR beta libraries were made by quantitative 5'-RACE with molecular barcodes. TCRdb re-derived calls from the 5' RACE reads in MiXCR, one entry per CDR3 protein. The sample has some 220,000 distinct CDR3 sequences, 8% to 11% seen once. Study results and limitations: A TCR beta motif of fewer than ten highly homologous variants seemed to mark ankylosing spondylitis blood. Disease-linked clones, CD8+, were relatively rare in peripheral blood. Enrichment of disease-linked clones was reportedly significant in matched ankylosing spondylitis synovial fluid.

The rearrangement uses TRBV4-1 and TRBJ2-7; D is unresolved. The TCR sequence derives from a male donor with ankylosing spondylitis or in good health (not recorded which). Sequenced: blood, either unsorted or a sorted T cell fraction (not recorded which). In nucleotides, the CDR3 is TGCGCCAGCAACCCTTCGGCCACTGGCAGCTCCTACGAGCAGTACTTC. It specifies CASNPSATGSSYEQYF.